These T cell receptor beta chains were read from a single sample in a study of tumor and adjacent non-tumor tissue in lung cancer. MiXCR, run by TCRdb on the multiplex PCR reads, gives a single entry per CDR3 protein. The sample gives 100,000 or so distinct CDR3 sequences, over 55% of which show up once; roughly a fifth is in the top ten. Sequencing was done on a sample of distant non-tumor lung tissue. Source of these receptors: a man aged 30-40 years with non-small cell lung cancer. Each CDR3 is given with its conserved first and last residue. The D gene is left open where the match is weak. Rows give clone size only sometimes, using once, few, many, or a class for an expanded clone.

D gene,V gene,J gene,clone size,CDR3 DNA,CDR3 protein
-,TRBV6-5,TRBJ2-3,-,TGTGCCAGCAGAACAGGGAGCGGCAATCAGCCCCAGTATTTT,CASRTGSGNQPQYF
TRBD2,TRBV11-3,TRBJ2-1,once,TGTGCCAGCAGCTCACTAGCGGGAGGGGCTCTATTCAACGAGCAGCTCTTC,CASSSLAGGALFNEQLF
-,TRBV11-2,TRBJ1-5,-,TGTGCCAGCACCCTGGAGAGGCTAGATACGCAGCATTTT,CASTLERLDTQHF
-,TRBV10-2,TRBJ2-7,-,TGCGTCAGCCAAACTACAAGCGAGATCTACGAGCAGTATTTC,CVSQTTSEIYEQYF
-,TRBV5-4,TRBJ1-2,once,TGTGCCAGTAGCCTTGTCCCTGTCTTCTTTAACTATGGCTACACCTTC,CASSLVPVFFNYGYTF
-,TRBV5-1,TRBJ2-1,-,TGCGCCAGCAGCGTTGGGGACACCCTTGACCAGTTTTTC,CASSVGDTLDQFF
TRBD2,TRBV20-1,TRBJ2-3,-,TGCAGTGCTCCGGGACTAACCCCAGGTACGCAGTATTTT,CSAPGLTPGTQYF
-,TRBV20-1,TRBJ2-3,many,TGCAGTGCTAGTAACCCTGGCACAGATACGCAGTATTTT,CSASNPGTDTQYF
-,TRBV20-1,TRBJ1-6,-,TGCAGTGCTAGAGGTTGGGGACCCAATTCACCACTCCACTTT,CSARGWGPNSPLHF
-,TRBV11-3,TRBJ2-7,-,TGTACCAGCAGCTTAAACAGCTACGAGCAGTACTTC,CTSSLNSYEQYF
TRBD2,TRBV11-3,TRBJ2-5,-,TGTGCCAGCAGCTTAGGTCGTAGGGAGGGAGAAGAGACCCAGTACTTC,CASSLGRREGEETQYF
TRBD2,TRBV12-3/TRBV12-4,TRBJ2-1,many,TGTGCCAGCAGTCCCGGACTAGCGGGAGACAATGAGCAGTTCTTC,CASSPGLAGDNEQFF
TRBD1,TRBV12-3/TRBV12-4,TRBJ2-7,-,TGTGACCGGGGACAGCCCTCCTACGAGCAGTACTTC,CDRGQPSYEQYF
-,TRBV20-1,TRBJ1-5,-,TGCACTGCTAGGGAGACGGTTAATCAGCCCCGGCATTTT,CTARETVNQPRHF